The subject of this entry is one TCR beta chain. It has no known antigen specificity. Per-nucleotide qualities are absent, and no much larger clonotype sits a single base away. Genomic DNA was isolated from the sorted cells so that the TCRbeta CDR3 region could be sequenced. TCRbeta CDR3 regions were sequenced using the immunoSEQ Assay. TCRdb retrieved this table from immuneACCESS and kept in-frame rearrangements only. Not all clones are present; in checked studies, unresolved V genes account for under half, and no reason is known for the remainder. The sample table shows 75,000 to 100,000 clones, and more than 75% are seen once. The ten largest clonotypes hold over 0.25% of the sample. The trial excluded patients who had a history of autoimmune disease or were on systemic immunosuppression. Peripheral blood for TCR sequencing was drawn from every dose cohort at baseline, at cycle 4 day 1 and at cycle 7 day 1. Samples came from an open-label, multicenter, first-in-human phase I dose-escalation trial of ivuxolimab. Adults with locally advanced or metastatic head and neck squamous cell, hepatocellular, melanoma or renal cell carcinoma were enrolled in the trial. Before TCR sequencing, CD4+ and CD8+ T cells were separately sorted from peripheral blood.

This specimen belongs to a study of OX40 agonist ivuxolimab in advanced cancers. Regarding the study in general: Ivuxolimab was a fully human IgG2 agonistic monoclonal antibody targeting the costimulatory receptor OX40 (CD134). Patients were allowed to have had prior anti-PD-1, anti-PD-L1 or anti-CTLA-4 therapy, and approximately 39% of the dose-escalation patients had been treated with checkpoint inhibitors. The paper covers the monotherapy dose-escalation part of the phase I ivuxolimab trial, which included N ≈ 50 patients. Intravenous ivuxolimab was administered to patients every 2 weeks at six dose levels: 0.01, 0.1, 0.3, 1.5, 3 and 10 mg/kg. Of the roughly 52 dose-escalation patients, hepatocellular carcinoma was present in about 19, melanoma in around 15, renal cell carcinoma in 9 and head and neck cancer in 9. Partial responses occurred in three dose-escalation patients: two with cutaneous melanoma and one with hepatocellular carcinoma. The purpose of peripheral TCRbeta sequencing was to test whether ivuxolimab changed TCR sequence diversity and led to clonal T-cell expansion. In the dose-escalation cohort, 75% to 90% of patients were male, and the mean age was around 60 years with a range of about 23 to 79. The study at large found these results: After ivuxolimab, expanded clones were on average more numerous among CD8+ T cells than among CD4+ T cells. Which antigens the clonally expanded peripheral T cells were specific for was not determined. Low levels of normalized T-cell clonal expansion were also seen in some patients who did not respond. At doses from 0.1 to 3.0 mg/kg, clonal expansion was seen in both CD4+ and CD8+ blood T cells between baseline and week 6. In partial responders in the 0.1-3.0 mg/kg groups, normalized peripheral clonal expansion was found to be among the lowest, especially among CD8+ T cells.

The CDR3 holds 15 amino acids from the cysteine to the phenylalanine. Left in the record is the CDR3 DNA by itself, 45 bases read in frame from the first base. V is pared back by 5 bases and J by 3 bases, with 14 bases lying between the germline termini. The germline V gene (reference sequence) supplies CDR1 SGHNT and CDR2 YYREEE. In this chain, TRBV5-4 is recombined with TRBJ1-4; possibly the D gene is TRBD1, per 6 matching bases. This specimen was CD4+ or CD8+ T cells sorted from blood, taken in a trial of the OX40 agonist ivuxolimab. The receptor was derived from an adult with an advanced solid tumor such as melanoma, head and neck, liver or kidney cancer. The CDR3 corresponds to CASSSRQVSNEKLFF. Here is the DNA: TGTGCCAGCAGTTCTAGACAGGTCTCTAATGAAAAACTGTTTTTT. Supplemented by the reference TRBV5-4 and TRBJ1-4 proteins around the CDR3, the complete variable domain is ETGVTQSPTHLIKTRGQQVTLRCSSQSGHNTVSWYQQALGQGPQFIFQYYREEENGRGNFPPRFSGLQFPNYSSELNVNALELDDSALYLCASSSRQVSNEKLFFGSGTQLSVL.